The T cell receptor (beta chain) under discussion was sequenced for a study of shared clonotypes between healthy human individuals. The wider study: Three plates each covered CD4 naive and memory; CD8 naive two, CD8 memory one.

The V and J ends lost 5 bases and 3 bases, in that order; junction bases with no gene match: 4. Germline lookup yields CDR1 MDHEN and CDR2 SYDVKM. This CDR3 comprises 14 residues. Genomic DNA belonging to each subset was distributed in equal measure over several immunoSEQ plates. Sequencing used immunoSEQ multiplex PCR; TCRdb keeps in-frame clones, though not all of them. This table has some 2.1 million clones, 85% to 95% appearing once. Selected positively for CCR7 and CD45RO-negative, naive CD8 cells excluded terminally differentiated effector memory CD45RA+ cells. J is TRBJ2-1 and V is TRBV28; 7 bases map to TRBD1. The sample comprised naive CD8+ T cells from PBMCs. The TCR originated in a man younger than 35 in good health. Some clones in this sample may be carry-over from other donors' samples. CDR3 bases: TGTGCCAGCAGTAGTCGGGACAGCTACAATGAGCAGTTCTTC. Its translation: CASSSRDSYNEQFF.